A single sample gave rise to the 4 T cell receptor beta chains below, sequenced in a study of blood T cell repertoires in COVID-19 (TCRdb year 2020). Library construction relied on the immunoSEQ multiplex PCR assay. The table comes from immuneACCESS by way of TCRdb, which keeps in-frame sequences with V and J called. Part of the clones is missing from these tables; in studies checked, under half for an unresolved V gene and the rest for unknown reasons. The sample table holds 200,000 to 300,000 clones, of which 80% to 90% were seen once. Clones ranked in the top ten supply around 2.4% of the sample. Sequencing was performed on peripheral blood. All receptors come from a man aged 40-55 years who had recovered from COVID-19.

The chain carries TRBV7-6 and TRBJ2-2; 12 bases map to TRBD2. The CDR3 length is 17 residues. The ends lost 2 bases at V and 5 bases at J; junction bases unmatched: 6. CDR1 and CDR2 from the germline V gene are SGHVS and FNYEAQ. The CDR3 sequence is CASSLWETSGSTGELFF. For the CDR3, the DNA is TGTGCCAGCAGCTTATGGGAGACTAGCGGGAGTACCGGGGAGCTGTTTTTT.

The chain joins TRBV21-1 to TRBJ1-1. TRBV21-1 is a documented pseudogene. The CDR3 runs 12 residues. CDR3 DNA sequence: TGTGCCAGCAGCAGAGGAGGGGAGCGGGCTTTCTTT. Protein product: CASSRGGERAFF.

The chain joins TRBV12-3 or TRBV12-4 to TRBJ2-7; D is undetermined. The V gene lost 6 bases and the J gene lost 0 bases, with 9 bases spanning the gap. The CDR3 consists of 13 residues. The CDR3 DNA is TGTGCCAGCAGCCCCCACGGCTCCTACGAGCAGTACTTC. Its protein product is CASSPHGSYEQYF.

The V gene is TRBV7-2, the J gene TRBJ1-1; no firm D call. The length of the CDR3 is 14 residues. The germline V gene has CDR1 SGHTA and CDR2 FQGNSA. V lost 2 bases, J lost 2 bases, and 9 bases lay in between. CDR3 nucleotides: TGTGCCAGCAGCTTACGCTACGATAACACTGAAGCTTTCTTT. Its protein is CASSLRYDNTEAFF.